Following are 6 T cell receptor beta chains from one sample sequenced in a study of Ad26.COV2.S vaccination and SARS-CoV-2 variants. Described treatment: about 20 received Ad26.COV2.S at low or high dose, single or two shots; several received placebo; per-sample allocation not given. Each sample was drawn 63 days after the first injection (of vaccine or placebo). Repertoires were generated with immunoSEQ multiplex PCR, while TCRdb's copy carries only in-frame clones and drops some. The table records some 350,000 clones, 70% to 90% of them present only once. The specimen was peripheral blood, collected in a trial of Ad26.COV2.S vaccine versus placebo. These receptors all come from a person aged 18-65 years who received the Ad26.COV2.S COVID-19 vaccine or a placebo.

V usage is TRBV18 and J usage is TRBJ2-2, with a weak D call TRBD2 (5 bases). CDR1 is KGHSH and CDR2 is LQKENI in the germline V gene. The CDR3 totals 17 residues. The germline V and J ends were trimmed by 0 bases and 1 base, with 12 bases remaining between them. The CDR3 protein is CASSPPVQLGNTGELFF. Here the CDR3 DNA reads TGTGCCAGCTCACCACCCGTCCAACTAGGGAACACCGGGGAGCTGTTTTTT.

This clone was observed at least ten times. V is TRBV5-4 and J is TRBJ2-1; TRBD2 aligns across 8 bases. V lost 3 bases, J lost 6 bases, and 8 bases stayed unmatched. Germline CDR1 SGHNT, CDR2 YYREEE (reference sequence). The CDR3 length is 15 residues. The CDR3, as DNA: TGTGCCAGCAGCTCCGGACTAGCTGTCGGCAATGAGCAGTTCTTC. It encodes CASSSGLAVGNEQFF. The whole variable domain, filled in from reference TRBV5-4 and TRBJ2-1, reads ETGVTQSPTHLIKTRGQQVTLRCSSQSGHNTVSWYQQALGQGPQFIFQYYREEENGRGNFPPRFSGLQFPNYSSELNVNALELDDSALYLCASSSGLAVGNEQFFGPGTRLTVL.

This clone was recorded once. This rearrangement joins TRBV30 to TRBJ2-7; TRBD2 aligns across 7 bases. CDR3 length: 14 amino acids. The germline CDR1 and CDR2 sequences are GTSNPN and SVGIG (reference sequence). V lost 2 bases, J lost 2 bases, and 6 bases stayed unmatched. CDR3 DNA sequence: TGTGCCTGGAGTTCGGTAGCGGGCGCCTACGAGCAGTACTTC. This encodes CAWSSVAGAYEQYF.

The chain recombines TRBV20-1 with TRBJ1-4; D not resolved. Germline CDR1 and CDR2: DFQATT and SNEGSKA (reference sequence). V was clipped by 7 bases and J by 8 bases, with 11 bases between them. CDR3 size: 11 residues. The CDR3 protein is CSVPRLEKLFF. The DNA for the CDR3 is TGCAGTGTCCCGCGCCTCGAAAAACTGTTTTTT.

The V and J genes are TRBV2 and TRBJ2-1; D may be TRBD1 (5 bases). Germline V lookup: CDR1 SNHLY, CDR2 FYNNEI. The ends were cut back, 3 bases at V and 1 base at J, with 10 bases in the middle. The CDR3 totals 15 residues. This chain's CDR3 is CASSETVPSYNEQFF. The DNA of the CDR3 is TGTGCCAGCAGTGAGACAGTCCCGTCCTACAATGAGCAGTTCTTC.

As DNA, the CDR3 is TGTGCCACCAGTGATTTGGTGGGGCCAGATACGCAGTATTTT. Residues: CATSDLVGPDTQYF. The chain couples TRBV24-1 to TRBJ2-3; possible D gene TRBD1, 5 bases. Trimming took off 0 bases at V and 4 bases at J, with 7 bases between the two ends. Germline V gene sequence: CDR1 KGHDR, CDR2 SFDVKD. This CDR3 is 14 amino acids long.